This TCR beta chain stems from a study of cytomegalovirus exposure and HLA in healthy donors. CDR1 and CDR2 from the germline V gene are SGHTA and FQGNSA. Trimming took 5 bases from V and 10 from J; bases not matched to a gene: 5. The CDR3 consists of 14 residues. The study ran its PCR with 60 Vbeta and 13 Jbeta primers. TCRdb's copy holds only in-frame clones and misses some; the assay was immunoSEQ multiplex PCR. This sample carries 100,000 to 150,000 clones, about 81% of them seen once, and the ten largest clones take about 1.8%. The sample comprised PBMCs. The chain uses TRBV7-2 and TRBJ1-6, with 10 nucleotides matching TRBD1. The receptor comes from a man between 35 and 55 years old in good health and CMV-seronegative. In nucleotides, the CDR3 is TGTGCCAGCAGCCGGGACAGGGGAGGATCACCCCTCCACTTT. It encodes CASSRDRGGSPLHF.